A selection of T cell receptor beta chains follows, all from one sample in a study of cytomegalovirus exposure and HLA in healthy donors. Here immunoSEQ multiplex PCR was the method, and the copy in TCRdb shows in-frame clones only, minus some. This sample lists around 100,000 clones; its ten largest clones have about 0.59%. Sequenced sample: PBMCs. These receptors were taken from a man in his fifties in good health and CMV-seronegative. Both conserved end residues are part of each CDR3. Fields, in order: V gene, D gene, CDR3 length, J gene, CDR3 protein, CDR3 DNA. D genes are given only for firm matches.

V: TRBV6-1
D: NA
length: 15
J: TRBJ1-3
CDR3: CASISRVVSGNTIYF
DNA: TGTGCCAGCATTTCCAGGGTAGTCTCTGGAAACACCATATATTTT

V: TRBV4-3
D: NA
length: 17
J: TRBJ2-1
CDR3: CASSQWFAGGSYNEQFF
DNA: TGCGCCAGCAGCCAGTGGTTCGCAGGTGGCTCCTACAATGAGCAGTTCTTC

V: TRBV7-9
D: NA
length: 14
J: TRBJ2-1
CDR3: CASVRLDGANEQFF
DNA: TGTGCCAGCGTTAGACTAGACGGGGCCAATGAGCAGTTCTTC

V: TRBV7-8
D: NA
length: 16
J: TRBJ1-6
CDR3: CASKGTPGSYNSPLHF
DNA: TGTGCCAGCAAGGGCACCCCGGGATCCTATAATTCACCCCTCCACTTT

V: TRBV29-1
D: NA
length: 13
J: TRBJ1-2
CDR3: CSVLQASNYGYTF
DNA: TGCAGCGTCTTACAGGCGTCTAACTATGGCTACACCTTC

V: TRBV7-6
D: TRBD1
length: 16
J: TRBJ2-7
CDR3: CASSFRVGTGRYEQYF
DNA: TGTGCCAGCAGCTTCAGGGTCGGGACAGGTCGTTACGAGCAGTACTTC

V: TRBV6-5
D: NA
length: 10
J: TRBJ2-5
CDR3: CASSEETQYF
DNA: TGTGCCAGCAGCGAAGAGACCCAGTACTTC

V: TRBV7-9
D: NA
length: 15
J: TRBJ1-4
CDR3: CASSSGDGTSEKLFF
DNA: TGTGCCAGCAGCTCGGGAGACGGGACTAGTGAAAAACTGTTTTTT

V: TRBV7-9
D: NA
length: 17
J: TRBJ1-3
CDR3: CASSLAGFRTAGNTIYF
DNA: TGTGCCAGCAGCTTAGCAGGGTTTCGGACAGCTGGAAACACCATATATTTT

V: TRBV2
D: NA
length: 14
J: TRBJ1-6
CDR3: CASREGRPNSPLHF
DNA: TGTGCCAGCAGGGAAGGCAGGCCTAATTCACCCCTCCACTTT

V: TRBV9
D: TRBD2
length: 14
J: TRBJ2-3
CDR3: CASSGLAGADTQYF
DNA: TGTGCCAGCAGCGGGCTAGCGGGGGCAGATACGCAGTATTTT

V: TRBV5-4
D: NA
length: 15
J: TRBJ2-5
CDR3: CASSFPGRAGETQYF
DNA: TGTGCCAGCAGCTTTCCGGGCAGGGCTGGAGAGACCCAGTACTTC

V: TRBV25-1
D: NA
length: 13
J: TRBJ1-1
CDR3: CASSEGRSSIAFF
DNA: TGTGCCAGCAGTGAAGGTAGAAGCTCCATCGCTTTCTTT

V: TRBV18
D: NA
length: 12
J: TRBJ1-1
CDR3: CASSPNPGEAFF
DNA: TGTGCCAGCTCACCTAATCCGGGGGAAGCTTTCTTT

V: TRBV4-3
D: NA
length: 15
J: TRBJ2-4
CDR3: CASSQDRSLRDIQYF
DNA: TGCGCCAGCAGCCAAGATAGGTCTCTACGGGACATTCAGTACTTC

V: TRBV6-6
D: NA
length: 14
J: TRBJ1-5
CDR3: CASSEPPLNQPQHF
DNA: TGTGCCAGCAGTGAGCCGCCCCTCAATCAGCCCCAGCATTTT

V: TRBV7-9
D: TRBD2
length: 16
J: TRBJ2-3
CDR3: CASSLARGTGSDTQYF
DNA: TGTGCCAGCAGCTTAGCGCGGGGGACGGGAAGCGATACGCAGTATTTT

V: TRBV9
D: NA
length: 14
J: TRBJ1-3
CDR3: CASSGVLSGNTIYF
DNA: TGTGCCAGCAGCGGCGTACTCTCTGGAAACACCATATATTTT

V: TRBV12-5
D: TRBD2
length: 15
J: TRBJ2-7
CDR3: CASGLVRGEPYEQYF
DNA: TGTGCTAGTGGTTTGGTACGGGGGGAACCCTACGAGCAGTACTTC

V: TRBV18
D: TRBD1
length: 15
J: TRBJ1-2
CDR3: CASSPGTGADYGYTF
DNA: TGTGCCAGCTCACCCGGGACAGGGGCGGACTATGGCTACACCTTC